The rows below give T cell receptor beta chains drawn from one sample of a study of breast tumors, draining lymph nodes, adjacent tissues. MiXCR, applied by TCRdb to the multiplex PCR reads, yields one record per CDR3 protein. The sample records some 140,000 distinct CDR3 sequences, 20% to 25% being singletons. The sequenced material came from axillary lymph node tissue. All receptors come from a female donor with breast cancer. Some clones in this sample may be carry-over from other donors' samples. CDR3s include the opening cysteine and the closing phenylalanine or tryptophan. The order of the fields is D gene, clone size, V gene, J gene, CDR3 length, CDR3 DNA, CDR3 protein. D genes are given only for firm matches. Only part of the rows carry a size: once, few, many, or a class if the clone is expanded.

D gene: TRBD1
clone size: many
V gene: TRBV27
J gene: TRBJ2-7
CDR3 length: 14
CDR3 DNA: TGTGCCAGCAGTTCCTTGACAGGGCGCGACGAGCAGTACTTC
CDR3 protein: CASSSLTGRDEQYF

D gene: NA
clone size: many
V gene: TRBV6-5
J gene: TRBJ2-3
CDR3 length: 15
CDR3 DNA: TGTGCCAGCAGTCGGGGGTTAGCCCACACAGATACGCAGTATTTT
CDR3 protein: CASSRGLAHTDTQYF

D gene: NA
clone size: many
V gene: TRBV7-8
J gene: TRBJ2-3
CDR3 length: 17
CDR3 DNA: TGTGCCAGCAGCCCATGGGCAGGCAGAGTTGGTGTAGGTACGCAGTATTTT
CDR3 protein: CASSPWAGRVGVGTQYF

D gene: NA
clone size: many
V gene: TRBV7-9
J gene: TRBJ2-7
CDR3 length: 14
CDR3 DNA: TGTGCCAGCAGCTTAGAGGGCAAATCCTACGAGCAGTACTTC
CDR3 protein: CASSLEGKSYEQYF

D gene: NA
clone size: once
V gene: TRBV6-6
J gene: TRBJ2-3
CDR3 length: 16
CDR3 DNA: TGTGCCAGCAGAGGGGGGGGACAACGTGGGTCAGATACGCAGTATTTT
CDR3 protein: CASRGGGQRGSDTQYF

D gene: TRBD1
clone size: many
V gene: TRBV2
J gene: TRBJ1-5
CDR3 length: 16
CDR3 DNA: TGTGCCAGCAGTCGACAGGGGGTAGGGGCCAATCAGCCCCAGCATTTT
CDR3 protein: CASSRQGVGANQPQHF

D gene: TRBD1
clone size: few
V gene: TRBV28
J gene: TRBJ2-7
CDR3 length: 14
CDR3 DNA: TGTGCCAGCACCCCAGGGGGCGACTCCTACGAGCAGTACTTC
CDR3 protein: CASTPGGDSYEQYF

D gene: TRBD2
clone size: many
V gene: TRBV7-2
J gene: TRBJ2-5
CDR3 length: 15
CDR3 DNA: TGTGCCAGCAGCTTAATGGGCGGGGGGCGGGAGACCCAGTACTTC
CDR3 protein: CASSLMGGGRETQYF

D gene: NA
clone size: many
V gene: TRBV3-1
J gene: TRBJ2-3
CDR3 length: 13
CDR3 DNA: TGTGCCAGCAGCCAAGCCAGTACAGATACGCAGTATTTT
CDR3 protein: CASSQASTDTQYF

D gene: NA
clone size: NA
V gene: TRBV5-4
J gene: TRBJ1-2
CDR3 length: 14
CDR3 DNA: TGTGCCAGCAGCTTAGAGGGTCGTTCAGGAGGCTACACCTTC
CDR3 protein: CASSLEGRSGGYTF

D gene: TRBD1
clone size: many
V gene: TRBV18
J gene: TRBJ1-2
CDR3 length: 14
CDR3 DNA: TGTGCCAGCTCAGAATCGGGACAGTACTATGGCTACACCTTC
CDR3 protein: CASSESGQYYGYTF

D gene: TRBD2
clone size: many
V gene: TRBV19
J gene: TRBJ2-1
CDR3 length: 14
CDR3 DNA: TGTGCCAGTAGTATCGCTAGCGGGAGGGTTGAGCAGTTCTTC
CDR3 protein: CASSIASGRVEQFF

D gene: NA
clone size: many
V gene: TRBV15
J gene: TRBJ2-5
CDR3 length: 14
CDR3 DNA: TGTGCCACCAGCCTCAAGCTGGAAGACAAGACCCAGTACTTC
CDR3 protein: CATSLKLEDKTQYF

D gene: NA
clone size: many
V gene: TRBV10-1
J gene: TRBJ2-1
CDR3 length: 13
CDR3 DNA: TGCGCCAGCAGTGGGGTGACAGTGAATGAGCAGTTCTTC
CDR3 protein: CASSGVTVNEQFF

D gene: TRBD2
clone size: many
V gene: TRBV20-1
J gene: TRBJ2-1
CDR3 length: 15
CDR3 DNA: TGCAGTGCTCGAAGCGGGAGGGTCTCCTACAATGAGCAGTTCTTC
CDR3 protein: CSARSGRVSYNEQFF

D gene: NA
clone size: NA
V gene: TRBV20-1
J gene: TRBJ2-5
CDR3 length: 15
CDR3 DNA: TGCAGTGCTAGAGATCGTGTGCAGAGAGGGGAGACCCAGAACTTC
CDR3 protein: CSARDRVQRGETQNF

D gene: NA
clone size: many
V gene: TRBV7-2
J gene: TRBJ2-2
CDR3 length: 15
CDR3 DNA: TGTGCCAGCAGCTTGGGCGGGTGGGGCACCGGGGAGCTGTTTTTT
CDR3 protein: CASSLGGWGTGELFF

D gene: NA
clone size: few
V gene: TRBV28
J gene: TRBJ2-7
CDR3 length: 16
CDR3 DNA: TGTGCCAGCAGTCTCCACCCGGGCAGGGTGGACTACGAGCAGTACTTC
CDR3 protein: CASSLHPGRVDYEQYF

D gene: TRBD1
clone size: few
V gene: TRBV12-3/TRBV12-4
J gene: TRBJ2-1
CDR3 length: 15
CDR3 DNA: TGTGCCAGCAGTTTAGGGACAGGGCTCTACAATGAGCAGTTCTTC
CDR3 protein: CASSLGTGLYNEQFF

D gene: NA
clone size: many
V gene: TRBV20-1
J gene: TRBJ2-3
CDR3 length: 14
CDR3 DNA: TGCAGTGCTGACGGGGACTCTAGCACAGATACGCAGTATTTT
CDR3 protein: CSADGDSSTDTQYF

D gene: NA
clone size: many
V gene: TRBV7-3
J gene: TRBJ1-5
CDR3 length: 13
CDR3 DNA: TGTGCCAGCGCGGCAGGGGTCAATCAGCCCCAGCATTTT
CDR3 protein: CASAAGVNQPQHF

D gene: NA
clone size: NA
V gene: TRBV30
J gene: TRBJ2-2
CDR3 length: 15
CDR3 DNA: TGTGCCTGGAGCCTAGGGGGGCTCGGCGCCGGGGAGCTGTTTTTT
CDR3 protein: CAWSLGGLGAGELFF